This T cell receptor beta chain was profiled in a study of response to subunit inactivated influenza vaccine. Germline CDR1 is SGHVS and CDR2 is FQNEAQ. The CDR3 is 13 residues long. The ends were cut back, 2 bases at V and 5 bases at J, with 6 bases in the middle. TCRdb re-analysed the RT-PCR reads in MiXCR, keeping a single row per CDR3 protein. The repertoire holds about 570,000 distinct CDR3 sequences, with 11% as singletons. This clonotype was detected many times. These data were also reused for a study on T cells expressing NK-cell markers. That source notes: 5'RACE template switching with UMIs generated TCR beta cDNA. The TCR beta repertoires were obtained from sorted CD3+CD56+NKG2C+, CD3+CD56+NKG2C- and CD3+CD56-NKG2C+ T cells. Among eight sequenced donors, seven carried HCMV seropositivity while one was seronegative.

The material was PBMCs from blood, obtained on the day of vaccination. The V and J genes are TRBV7-8 and TRBJ2-2; D is possibly TRBD2 (5 bases). This clonotype was sampled from a man aged 50-59 years who received an inactivated influenza vaccine. The CDR3 here is CASSLTGTGELFF. DNA of the CDR3: TGTGCCAGCAGCTTAACGGGGACCGGGGAGCTGTTTTTT.